Shown below are 30 T cell receptor beta chains from a single sample sequenced in a study of shared clonotypes between healthy human individuals. The assay was immunoSEQ multiplex PCR, and TCRdb's table has in-frame clones only and misses some. The sample yields about 2.4 million clones, roughly nine tenths seen once. Sequenced material: naive CD4+ T cells sorted from blood. Stated subset: CD45RA+ positively selected. The receptor source for this set is a man between 18 and 35 years old in good health.

About this clone itself: This CDR3 fails to terminate in the conserved phenylalanine or tryptophan, so it likely reflects a read error. The chain joins TRBV25-1 to TRBJ1-1, with D possibly TRBD1 on 5 matching bases. Germline-derived CDR1 and CDR2 are MGHDK and SYGVNS. Between the trimmed V and J ends, which lost 2 bases and 1 base, there was a span of 11 bases. The CDR3 is 15 residues long. For the CDR3, the DNA is TGTGCCAGCAGTGAACCCGGCAGGGCGAACACTGAAGCTTTCCTT. Its translation is CASSEPGRANTEAFL.

This clone appeared once. The chain carries TRBV6-5 and TRBJ1-2; TRBD1 matches 8 bases. CDR1 MNHEY and CDR2 SVGAGI come from the germline V gene. J lost 8 bases, V lost 6 bases, and 8 bases had no gene match. The CDR3 has 13 amino acids. CDR3 sequence reads: CASRPSGGQGYTF. CDR3 DNA sequence: TGTGCCAGCAGACCATCAGGGGGCCAGGGCTACACCTTC.

The chain has TRBV6-5 and TRBJ1-6; D possibly corresponds to TRBD1 (6 bases). The V end lost 8 bases, the J end lost 7 bases, and 12 bases lay between the germline ends. The CDR3 consists of 13 residues. Germline values: CDR1 MNHEY, CDR2 SVGAGI. The CDR3 region is CASLGGPNSPLHF. DNA of the CDR3: TGTGCCAGCCTTGGGGGGCCCAATTCACCCCTCCACTTT.

The V and J genes are TRBV7-3 and TRBJ2-6, with D uncertain. Germline V lookup: CDR1 SGHTA, CDR2 FQGTGA. V was trimmed by 2 bases and J by 2 bases, leaving 7 bases between them. The CDR3 consists of 15 residues. Here the CDR3 reads CASSLGIPGANVLTF. The CDR3 bases are TGTGCCAGCAGCTTAGGGATCCCTGGGGCCAACGTCCTGACTTTC.

The chain couples TRBV30 to TRBJ2-5; possibly TRBD1 for D (6 bases). The germline gives CDR1 GTSNPN, CDR2 SVGIG (reference sequence). The CDR3 is made up of 15 amino acids. Trimming removed 3 bases from V and 0 bases from J, with 14 bases in between. The CDR3 spells CAWSSTRGYQETQYF. CDR3 in DNA: TGTGCCTGGAGCAGTACAAGGGGGTACCAAGAGACCCAGTACTTC. Based on the CDR3 plus reference TRBV30 and TRBJ2-5, the full variable domain is SQTIHQWPATLVQPVGSPLSLECTVEGTSNPNLYWYRQAAGRGLQLLFYSVGIGQISSEVPQNLSASRPQDRQFILSSKKLLLSDSGFYLCAWSSTRGYQETQYFGPGTRLLVL.

J is TRBJ2-4 and V is TRBV19, with D perhaps TRBD2 (5 bases). The CDR3 has 14 amino acids. V lost 8 bases, J lost 2 bases, and 13 bases lay in between. Germline V gene data show CDR1 as LNHDA and CDR2 as SQIVND (reference sequence). The CDR3: CASGPSGTKNIQYF. In nucleotides, the CDR3 is TGTGCCAGTGGCCCAAGCGGAACCAAAAACATTCAGTACTTC.

This rearrangement joins TRBV27 to TRBJ1-5; no clear D. The CDR3 has 15 residues. Germline values: CDR1 MNHEY, CDR2 SMNVEV (reference sequence). The V and J ends lost 2 bases and 0 bases respectively, with 8 bases between them. CDR3 coding DNA: TGTGCCAGCAGTTTAACCAGTAGTAGCAATCAGCCCCAGCATTTT. Translating gives CASSLTSSSNQPQHF.

In regard to this clone: The same CDR3 arises from other DNA sequences in this sample as well. V is TRBV7-8 and J is TRBJ2-5; a weak D match, TRBD1 (6 bases). This CDR3 has 13 amino acids. Looked up from germline, CDR1 is SGHVS and CDR2 is FQNEAQ. V lost 5 bases and J 2 bases, leaving 9 bases between the germline ends. This CDR3 is CASSRGNQETQYF. Written as DNA, the CDR3 is TGTGCCAGCAGCAGGGGGAATCAAGAGACCCAGTACTTC.

This chain links TRBV30 with TRBJ1-2; D remains unclear. The germline V and J ends were trimmed by 0 bases and 3 bases, with 11 bases remaining between them. Germline CDR1 reads GTSNPN; CDR2 reads SVGIG (reference sequence). The CDR3 has 14 residues. DNA of the CDR3: TGTGCCTGGAGTGTGGGTGGTGGGGACTATGGCTACACCTTC. Translating gives CAWSVGGGDYGYTF.

This clone was detected only once. V and J are TRBV30 and TRBJ2-7, with 7 positions matching TRBD1. Germline loops: CDR1 GTSNPN, CDR2 SVGIG (reference sequence). The J segment lost 5 bases and the V segment lost 0 bases, leaving 10 bases of the junction unmatched. The CDR3 contains 15 residues. Here the CDR3 reads CAWSVQDRYGNEQYF. The CDR3 nucleotides are TGTGCCTGGAGTGTACAGGACAGGTATGGAAACGAGCAGTACTTC.

This clone was detected only once. The CDR3 coding sequence is TGTGCCAGTAGTGTGTTGTCCCCAACTAATGAAAAACTGTTTTTT. Its translation: CASSVLSPTNEKLFF. J is TRBJ1-4 and V is TRBV19; D is undetermined. The V end lost 5 bases, the J end lost 0 bases, and 10 bases lay between the germline ends. Germline lookup yields CDR1 LNHDA and CDR2 SQIVND (reference sequence). The CDR3 length is 15 residues.

A remark on this clone: The sample carries other DNA sequences with the same CDR3. The chain has TRBV6-4 and TRBJ2-2; 8 bases align to TRBD2. CDR3 length equals 14 residues. V shed 6 bases and J 4 bases; nucleotides not matched to a gene: 4. CDR1 and CDR2 from the germline V gene are MRHNA and SNTAGT. The CDR3 DNA reads TGTGCCAGCAGAACGGGGGGGACCACCGGGGAGCTGTTTTTT. Translation gives CASRTGGTTGELFF.

The chain employs TRBV30 and TRBJ2-3; 7 bases are shared with TRBD2. Trimming took 0 bases from V and 2 from J; bases not matched to a gene: 17. The CDR3 sequence is 19 residues long. From germline, CDR1 is GTSNPN and CDR2 SVGIG (reference sequence). CDR3 nucleotide sequence: TGTGCCTGGAGTGTACTAGCGAGGACCCCACCCCAGCTCACAGATACGCAGTATTTT. The encoded protein is CAWSVLARTPPQLTDTQYF.

This chain joins TRBV7-9 and TRBJ2-1; weak D call: TRBD1 (6 bases). CDR3 length: 13 residues. Germline-derived CDR1 and CDR2 are SEHNR and FQNEAQ (reference sequence). Between the trimmed V and J ends, which lost 3 bases and 5 bases, there was a span of 8 bases. The CDR3 reads CASSLGQHNEQFF. Written as DNA, the CDR3 is TGTGCCAGCAGCTTGGGACAACACAATGAGCAGTTCTTC.

The V and J genes are TRBV4-1 and TRBJ2-2; the match to TRBD2 covers 14 bases. Germline V CDR1 and CDR2: MGHRA, YSYEKL. Germline trimming cut 3 bases from V and 8 bases from J; bases unmatched to any gene: 11. CDR3 length: 18 amino acids. The CDR3 coding sequence is TGCGCCAGCAGCCACCCAAAGGGACTAGCGGGGGAGAAGGGGGAGCTGTTTTTT. Translating gives CASSHPKGLAGEKGELFF.

The table lists this clone with a count of one. The rearrangement links TRBV2 to TRBJ1-1, with D hard to call. The V end lost 1 base, the J end lost 1 base, and 7 bases lay between the germline ends. There are 14 residues in the CDR3. The germline V gene has CDR1 SNHLY and CDR2 FYNNEI. The DNA of the CDR3 is TGTGCCAGCAGTGAAGTGTCACAGAACACTGAAGCTTTCTTT. Translated: CASSEVSQNTEAFF.

The chain carries TRBV19 and TRBJ2-7; 8 bases are a match to TRBD2. Trimming cost V 5 bases and J 5 bases; bases outside gene matches: 14. The CDR3 is 16 residues long. The germline V gene encodes CDR1 LNHDA and CDR2 SQIVND (reference sequence). The CDR3 reads CASSFNPGTSNDEQYF. The DNA of the CDR3 is TGTGCCAGTAGTTTCAATCCCGGGACTAGTAACGACGAGCAGTACTTC.

V usage is TRBV7-8 and J usage is TRBJ1-1, with D unresolved. The CDR3 has 15 residues. Trimming left V 5 bases short and J 1 base short, with 14 bases between. CDR1 SGHVS and CDR2 FQNEAQ come from the germline V gene. CDR3 DNA: TGTGCCAGCAGCGTTTCTGGAATCTCGAACACTGAAGCTTTCTTT. Its protein product is CASSVSGISNTEAFF.

This chain links TRBV28 with TRBJ2-2; 7 nucleotides match TRBD2. Germline V CDR1 and CDR2: MDHEN, SYDVKM. The ends lost 10 bases at V and 6 bases at J; junction bases unmatched: 5. The CDR3 contains 12 residues. The CDR3 DNA sequence: TGTGCCACCCGGACTAGTCCCGGGGAGCTGTTTTTT. It yields the protein CATRTSPGELFF.

The J gene is TRBJ1-6, the V gene TRBV5-1; 7 positions match TRBD1. Germline V lookup: CDR1 SGHRS, CDR2 YFSETQ. V shed 3 bases, J shed 0 bases, and the junction held 9 bases outside the gene matches. The CDR3 is made up of 18 amino acids. CDR3 bases: TGCGCCAGCAGCTCGCCTACAGGGGCGAGCTCCTATAATTCACCCCTCCACTTT. Residues: CASSSPTGASSYNSPLHF.

The CDR3 DNA follows: TGTGCCAGCAGCTTACAACGAGGCATCGAGCAGTACTTC. The encoded protein is CASSLQRGIEQYF. The chain recombines TRBV7-2 with TRBJ2-7; D is undetermined. This CDR3 is 13 amino acids long. Per germline, CDR1 SGHTA and CDR2 FQGNSA. V was clipped by 2 bases and J by 6 bases, with 11 bases between them.

This chain connects TRBV4-3 to TRBJ2-7; the D gene is possibly TRBD1 (6 bases). The germline gives CDR1 LGHNA, CDR2 YSLEER. Trimming shortened V by 5 bases and J by 4 bases, and 12 bases separated the two germline ends. The CDR3 runs 13 residues. CDR3 residues: CASSRERGYEQYF. The CDR3 DNA reads as TGCGCCAGCAGCAGGGAAAGGGGGTACGAGCAGTACTTC.

V and J are TRBV30 and TRBJ2-7; D may be TRBD1 (6 bases). V was trimmed by 3 bases and J by 0 bases, leaving 12 bases between them. Germline CDR1 GTSNPN, CDR2 SVGIG (reference sequence). The CDR3 is 14 amino acids. The CDR3 loop is CAWRTQGSSYEQYF. The DNA for the CDR3 is TGTGCCTGGAGGACACAGGGAAGCTCCTACGAGCAGTACTTC.

CDR3 sequence reads: CASSSPTSGGYEQYF. CDR3 nucleotide sequence: TGTGCCAGCAGCTCCCCGACTAGCGGGGGTTACGAGCAGTACTTC. The chain recombines TRBV7-2 with TRBJ2-7, with 12 nucleotides matching TRBD2. Germline V lookup: CDR1 SGHTA, CDR2 FQGNSA. The CDR3 covers 15 residues. Trimming at V came to 4 bases and at J to 4 bases, leaving 5 bases not matched to a gene. Drawing the rest from reference TRBV7-2 and TRBJ2-7, the complete variable domain is GAGVSQSPSNKVTEKGKDVELRCDPISGHTALYWYRQSLGQGLEFLIYFQGNSAPDKSGLPSDRFSAERTGGSVSTLTIQRTQQEDSAVYLCASSSPTSGGYEQYFGPGTRLTVT.

The rearrangement joins TRBV5-4 to TRBJ2-5; 11 nucleotides match TRBD1. The CDR3 has 15 residues. The junction had 3 bases not matched to a gene; V was cut back by 0 bases and J by 5 bases. The germline gives CDR1 SGHNT, CDR2 YYREEE (reference sequence). The CDR3 reads CASSLGTGGAETQYF. The CDR3 nucleotides read TGTGCCAGCAGCTTGGGGACAGGGGGCGCGGAGACCCAGTACTTC.

The chain is built from TRBV21-1 and TRBJ2-1; the table's D call of TRBD2 was not tested on the DNA. TRBV21-1 represents a pseudogene. The CDR3 runs to 20 residues. CDR3 residues: CASTTNQTSGRGSRFWEQFF. The CDR3 region has the DNA TGTGCCAGCACCACCAACCAGACTAGCGGGAGAGGGTCCCGTTTTTGGGAGCAGTTCTTC.

The J gene is TRBJ1-2, the V gene TRBV28, with D uncertain. The germline V gene encodes CDR1 MDHEN and CDR2 SYDVKM. The V end lost 2 bases, the J end lost 4 bases, and 14 bases lay between the germline ends. CDR3 size: 15 residues. The CDR3 DNA is TGTGCCAGCAGTTTACCGCTCTCCCTCGTCTATGGCTACACCTTC. Translating it yields CASSLPLSLVYGYTF.

This clone appeared once. The chain joins TRBV7-6 to TRBJ1-4; 9 bases are shared with TRBD1. This CDR3 comprises 14 residues. Germline loops: CDR1 SGHVS, CDR2 FNYEAQ. Unmatched junction bases numbered 3, after V lost 5 bases and J lost 5 bases. The CDR3 here is CASSHGQGNEKLFF. CDR3 sequence (DNA): TGTGCCAGCAGCCACGGACAGGGGAATGAAAAACTGTTTTTT.

V and J are TRBV14 and TRBJ2-1, with D possibly being TRBD1 (6 bases). The germline V gene has CDR1 SGHDN and CDR2 FVKESK. V was clipped by 4 bases and J by 4 bases, with 17 bases between them. This CDR3 is built from 16 residues. The CDR3 region is CASSLLQGEVYNEQFF. CDR3 in DNA: TGTGCCAGCAGCCTCCTACAGGGTGAGGTTTACAATGAGCAGTTCTTC.

This clone appeared once. The V gene is TRBV5-4, the J gene TRBJ2-1, with 9 bases lining up with TRBD2. In germline, CDR1 is SGHNT, CDR2 YYREEE (reference sequence). The CDR3 covers 13 residues. The junction had 4 bases not matched to a gene; V was cut back by 4 bases and J by 8 bases. This CDR3 is CASSLAGQHEQFF. The CDR3 bases are TGTGCCAGCAGCCTAGCGGGACAGCATGAGCAGTTCTTC. The complete variable domain, with remaining parts taken from reference TRBV5-4 and TRBJ2-1, reads ETGVTQSPTHLIKTRGQQVTLRCSSQSGHNTVSWYQQALGQGPQFIFQYYREEENGRGNFPPRFSGLQFPNYSSELNVNALELDDSALYLCASSLAGQHEQFFGPGTRLTVL.